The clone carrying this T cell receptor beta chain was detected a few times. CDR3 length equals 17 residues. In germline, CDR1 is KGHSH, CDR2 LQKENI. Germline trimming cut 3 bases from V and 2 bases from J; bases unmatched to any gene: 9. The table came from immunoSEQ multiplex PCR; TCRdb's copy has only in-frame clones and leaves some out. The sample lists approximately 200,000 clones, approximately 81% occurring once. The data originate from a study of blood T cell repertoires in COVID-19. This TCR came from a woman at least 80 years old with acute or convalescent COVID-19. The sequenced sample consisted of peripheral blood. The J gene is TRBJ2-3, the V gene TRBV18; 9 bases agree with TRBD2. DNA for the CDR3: TGTGCCAGCTCACCCATACTAGCGGGTCGAGTCACAGATACGCAGTATTTT. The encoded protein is CASSPILAGRVTDTQYF.